The T cell receptor beta chain described here comes from a study of OX40 agonist ivuxolimab in advanced cancers. Study as a whole: In this trial design, patients received ivuxolimab intravenously at 0.01 to 10 mg/kg every 2 weeks. Study observations and caveats: Averaged across samples, CD8+ T cells carried more expanded clones than CD4+ did. Antigen specificity was not determined for the expanded peripheral T cells. Among the lowest peripheral clonal expansion occurred in 0.1-3.0 mg/kg partial responders.

A word on this clone: The antigen is unknown.

TCRdb's table, derived via immunoSEQ multiplex PCR, lists solely in-frame clones and lacks some. The repertoire holds 81,000 or so clones, with under 95% as singletons. The TCR originated in an adult with an advanced solid tumor such as melanoma, head and neck, liver or kidney cancer. The sequenced sample was CD4+ or CD8+ T cells sorted from blood, obtained in a trial of the OX40 agonist ivuxolimab.

CDR3 DNA sequence: TGTGCCAGCAGCTTGGCGTCAGGGGGCGTTCAGGGCTACGAGCAGTACGTC. Translation gives CASSLASGGVQGYEQYV. The J gene is TRBJ2-7, the V gene TRBV7-9, with 8 bases fitting TRBD1. The length of the CDR3 is 17 residues. Trimming took 3 bases from V and 3 from J; bases not matched to a gene: 13. Germline V CDR1 and CDR2: SEHNR, FQNEAQ (reference sequence).